These T cell receptor beta chains were read from a single sample in a study of beta chain features in type 1 diabetes. Some clones are missing from TCRdb's copy, which holds only in-frame ones; the method was immunoSEQ multiplex PCR. The sample holds under 850,000 clones, roughly 13% seen once. What was sequenced was naive CD4+ T cells from blood. The receptors here all came from a man between 18 and 35 years old with type 1 diabetes. The CDR3 runs from the conserved cysteine through the conserved F or W. Fields, in order: clone size, V gene, J gene, D gene, CDR3 DNA, CDR3 protein. D genes are given only for firm matches. Only part of the rows carry a size: once, few, many, or a class if the clone is expanded.

NA,TRBV9,TRBJ1-1,NA,TGTGCCAGCAGCGTAGGTTCGAACACTGAAGCTTTCTTT,CASSVGSNTEAFF
few,TRBV28,TRBJ2-2,NA,TGTGCCAGCAGTTTAAGTGGTACAGGGATCACCGGGGAGCTGTTTTTT,CASSLSGTGITGELFF
NA,TRBV6-5,TRBJ1-6,NA,TGTGCCAGCAGTCTCTACGACACGGATAATTCACCCCTCCACTTT,CASSLYDTDNSPLHF
NA,TRBV6-6,TRBJ2-3,NA,TGTGCCAGCGAAGACGGGCAAGGGACAGATACGCAGTATTTT,CASEDGQGTDTQYF
few,TRBV7-9,TRBJ1-1,TRBD1,TGTGCCAGCAGCTGGACAGGGGACACTGAAGCTTTCTTT,CASSWTGDTEAFF
few,TRBV7-3,TRBJ1-1,NA,TGTGCCAGCAGCTTCAGGGGGAACACTGAAGCTTTCTTT,CASSFRGNTEAFF
few,TRBV7-9,TRBJ2-1,NA,TGTGCCATTTCGACTGGAAACAATGAGCAGTTCTTC,CAISTGNNEQFF
few,TRBV19,TRBJ2-1,NA,TGTGCCAGCGGATACAATGAGCAGTTCTTC,CASGYNEQFF
few,TRBV6-5,TRBJ2-3,NA,TGTGCCAGCAGTACCCGGGACTCCGCAGATACGCAGTATTTT,CASSTRDSADTQYF
NA,TRBV29-1,TRBJ2-1,NA,TGCAGCGCACAGGGTAGCTCCTACAATGAGCAGTTCTTC,CSAQGSSYNEQFF
NA,TRBV15,TRBJ1-2,NA,TGTGCCACCAGCGGTGAACTCCGCAGGGCTAATGAGGGCTACACCTTC,CATSGELRRANEGYTF